This T cell receptor beta chain is from a study of blood T cell repertoires in COVID-19. CDR3 size: 16 residues. The V and J ends lost 2 bases and 3 bases respectively, with 14 bases between them. In germline, CDR1 is MGHRA, CDR2 YSYEKL. This table comes from immunoSEQ multiplex PCR, and its TCRdb copy is limited to in-frame clones, with some not included. This sample yields a few hundred thousand clones, of which about 90% are seen a single time; 1.5% to 2% belongs to the top ten. Sequenced material: peripheral blood. The rearrangement joins TRBV4-1 to TRBJ1-5, with D unresolved. The receptor was derived from a man aged 35 to 55 with active or convalescent COVID-19. The CDR3 DNA is TGCGCCAGCAGCCAAAACAAGGAACAGTACAATCAGCCCCAGCATTTT. This sequence encodes CASSQNKEQYNQPQHF.